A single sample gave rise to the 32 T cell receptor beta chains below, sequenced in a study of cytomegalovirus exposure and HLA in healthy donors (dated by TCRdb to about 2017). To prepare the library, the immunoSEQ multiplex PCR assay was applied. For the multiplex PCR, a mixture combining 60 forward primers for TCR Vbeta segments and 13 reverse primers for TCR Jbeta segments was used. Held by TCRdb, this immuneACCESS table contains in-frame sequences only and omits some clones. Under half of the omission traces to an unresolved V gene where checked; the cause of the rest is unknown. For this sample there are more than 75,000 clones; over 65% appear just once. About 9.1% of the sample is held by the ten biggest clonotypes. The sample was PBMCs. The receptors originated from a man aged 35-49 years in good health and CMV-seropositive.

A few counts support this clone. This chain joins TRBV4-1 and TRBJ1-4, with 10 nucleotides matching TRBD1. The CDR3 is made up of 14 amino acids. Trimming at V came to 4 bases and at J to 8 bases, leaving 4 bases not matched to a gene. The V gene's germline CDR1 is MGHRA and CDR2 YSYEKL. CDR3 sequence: CASSPDRGQEKLFF. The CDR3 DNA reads TGCGCCAGCAGCCCCGACAGGGGGCAGGAAAAACTGTTTTTT.

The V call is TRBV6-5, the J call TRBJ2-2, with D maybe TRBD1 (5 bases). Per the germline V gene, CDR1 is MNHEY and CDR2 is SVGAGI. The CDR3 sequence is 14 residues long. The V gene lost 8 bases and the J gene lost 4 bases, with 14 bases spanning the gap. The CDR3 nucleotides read TGTGCCAGCCAGAAGGGGCAGGGCACCGGGGAGCTGTTTTTT. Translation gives CASQKGQGTGELFF.

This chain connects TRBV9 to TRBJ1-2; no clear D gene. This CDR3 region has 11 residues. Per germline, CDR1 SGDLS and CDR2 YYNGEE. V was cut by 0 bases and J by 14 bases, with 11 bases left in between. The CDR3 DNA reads TGTGCCAGCAGCGTAGCGGGGAGAAGGACCTTC. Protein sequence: CASSVAGRRTF.

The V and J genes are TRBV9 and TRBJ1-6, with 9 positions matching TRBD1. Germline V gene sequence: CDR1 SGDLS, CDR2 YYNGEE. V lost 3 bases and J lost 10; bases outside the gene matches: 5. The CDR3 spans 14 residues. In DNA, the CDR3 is TGTGCCAGCAGCGAGGGGACAGGGCAATCACCCCTCCACTTT. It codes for CASSEGTGQSPLHF.

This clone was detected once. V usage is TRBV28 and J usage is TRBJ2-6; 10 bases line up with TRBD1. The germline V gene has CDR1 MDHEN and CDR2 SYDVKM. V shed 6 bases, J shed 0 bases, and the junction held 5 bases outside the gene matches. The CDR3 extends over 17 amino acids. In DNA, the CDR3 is TGTGCCAGCAGCTCCGGGACAGGGGTCTCTGGGGCCAACGTCCTGACTTTC. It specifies CASSSGTGVSGANVLTF.

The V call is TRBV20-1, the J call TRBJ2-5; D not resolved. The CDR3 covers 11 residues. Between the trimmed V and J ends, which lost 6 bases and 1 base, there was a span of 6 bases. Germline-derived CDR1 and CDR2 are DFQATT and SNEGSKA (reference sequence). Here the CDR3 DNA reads TGCAGTGCAGTCGGCCAAGAGACCCAGTACTTC. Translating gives CSAVGQETQYF.

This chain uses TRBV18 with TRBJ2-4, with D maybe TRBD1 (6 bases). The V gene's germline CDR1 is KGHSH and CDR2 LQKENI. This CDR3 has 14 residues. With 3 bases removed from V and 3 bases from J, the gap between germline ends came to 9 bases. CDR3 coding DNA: TGTGCCAGCTCACCCCAGGGGAACAAAAACATTCAGTACTTC. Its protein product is CASSPQGNKNIQYF.

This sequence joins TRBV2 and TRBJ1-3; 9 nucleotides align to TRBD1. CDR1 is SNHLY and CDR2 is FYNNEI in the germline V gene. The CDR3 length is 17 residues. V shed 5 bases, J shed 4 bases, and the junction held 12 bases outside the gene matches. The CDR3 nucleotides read TGTGCCAGCAGTCCCGCGGGACAGGGAATAAGGGGAAACACCATATATTTT. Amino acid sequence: CASSPAGQGIRGNTIYF.

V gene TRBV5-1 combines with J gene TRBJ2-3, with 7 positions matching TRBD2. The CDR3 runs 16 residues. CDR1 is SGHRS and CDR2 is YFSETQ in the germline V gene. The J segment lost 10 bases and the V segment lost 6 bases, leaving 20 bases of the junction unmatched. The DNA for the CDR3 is TGCGCCAGCAATATCGGCGGGAGTGGAACAAGCGACGCGCAGTATTTT. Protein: CASNIGGSGTSDAQYF. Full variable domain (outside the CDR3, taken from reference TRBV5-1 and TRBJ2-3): KAGVTQTPRYLIKTRGQQVTLSCSPISGHRSVSWYQQTPGQGLQFLFEYFSETQRNKGNFPGRFSGRQFSNSRSEMNVSTLELGDSALYLCASNIGGSGTSDAQYFGPGTRLTVL.

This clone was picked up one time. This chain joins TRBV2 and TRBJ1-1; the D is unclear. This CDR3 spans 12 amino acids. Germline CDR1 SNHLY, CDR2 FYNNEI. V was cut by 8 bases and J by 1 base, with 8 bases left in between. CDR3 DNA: TGTGCCAGCTGGGGAGCGAACACTGAAGCTTTCTTT. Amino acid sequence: CASWGANTEAFF.

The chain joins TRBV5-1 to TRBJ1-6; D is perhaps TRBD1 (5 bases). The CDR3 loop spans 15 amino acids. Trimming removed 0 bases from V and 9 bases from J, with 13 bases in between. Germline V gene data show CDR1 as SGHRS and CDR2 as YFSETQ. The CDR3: CASSLETTGISPLHF. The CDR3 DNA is TGCGCCAGCAGCTTGGAAACTACAGGAATTTCACCCCTCCACTTT.

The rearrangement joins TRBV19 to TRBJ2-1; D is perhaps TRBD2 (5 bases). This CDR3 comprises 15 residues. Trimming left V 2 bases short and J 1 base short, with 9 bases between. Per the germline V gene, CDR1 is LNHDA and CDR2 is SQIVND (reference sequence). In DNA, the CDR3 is TGTGCCAGTAGTATATCCCGCGGGTCCTACAATGAGCAGTTCTTC. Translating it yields CASSISRGSYNEQFF. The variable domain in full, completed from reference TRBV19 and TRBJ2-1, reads DGGITQSPKYLFRKEGQNVTLSCEQNLNHDAMYWYRQDPGQGLRLIYYSQIVNDFQKGDIAEGYSVSREKKESFPLTVTSAQKNPTAFYLCASSISRGSYNEQFFGPGTRLTVL.

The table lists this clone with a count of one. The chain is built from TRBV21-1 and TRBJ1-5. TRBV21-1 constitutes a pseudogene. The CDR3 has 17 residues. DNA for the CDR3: TGTGCCAGCAGCTGTCGTGCGGGCTCCAGTAGCAATCAGCCTCAGCATTTT. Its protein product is CASSCRAGSSSNQPQHF.

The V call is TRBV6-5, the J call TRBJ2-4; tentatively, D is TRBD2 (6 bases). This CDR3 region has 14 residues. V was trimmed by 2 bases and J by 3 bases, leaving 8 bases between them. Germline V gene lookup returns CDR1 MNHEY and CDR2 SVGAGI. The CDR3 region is CASSYTGDKNIQYF. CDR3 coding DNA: TGTGCCAGCAGTTACACGGGGGACAAAAACATTCAGTACTTC.

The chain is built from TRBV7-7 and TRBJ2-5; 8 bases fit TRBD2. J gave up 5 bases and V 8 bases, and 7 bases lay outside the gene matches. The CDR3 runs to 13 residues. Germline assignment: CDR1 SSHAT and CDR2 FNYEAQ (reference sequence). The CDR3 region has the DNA TGTGCCAGCGCTTCGACGGGAGGGGAGACCCAGTACTTC. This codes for CASASTGGETQYF. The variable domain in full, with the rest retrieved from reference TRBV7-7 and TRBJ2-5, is GAGVSQSPRYKVTKRGQDVTLRCDPISSHATLYWYQQALGQGPEFLTYFNYEAQPDKSGLPSDRFSAERPEGSISTLTIQRTEQRDSAMYRCASASTGGETQYFGPGTRLLVL.

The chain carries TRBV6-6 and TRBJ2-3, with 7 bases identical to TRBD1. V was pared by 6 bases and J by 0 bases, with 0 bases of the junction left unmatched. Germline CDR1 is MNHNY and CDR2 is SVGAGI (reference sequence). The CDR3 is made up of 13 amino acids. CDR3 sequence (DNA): TGTGCCAGCAGGGGACAGAGCACAGATACGCAGTATTTT. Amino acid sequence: CASRGQSTDTQYF.

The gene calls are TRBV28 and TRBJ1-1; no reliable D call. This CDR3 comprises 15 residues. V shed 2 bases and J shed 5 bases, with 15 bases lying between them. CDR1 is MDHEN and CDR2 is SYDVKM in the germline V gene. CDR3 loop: CASSLNFGGMTEAFF. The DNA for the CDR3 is TGTGCCAGCAGTTTAAACTTTGGAGGGATGACTGAAGCTTTCTTT.

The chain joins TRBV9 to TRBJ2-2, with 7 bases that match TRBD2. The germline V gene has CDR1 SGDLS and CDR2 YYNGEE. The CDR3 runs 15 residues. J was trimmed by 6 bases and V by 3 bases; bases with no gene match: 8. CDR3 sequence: CASSEGGRVSGELFF. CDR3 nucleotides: TGTGCCAGCAGCGAGGGCGGGAGAGTTTCCGGGGAGCTGTTTTTT.

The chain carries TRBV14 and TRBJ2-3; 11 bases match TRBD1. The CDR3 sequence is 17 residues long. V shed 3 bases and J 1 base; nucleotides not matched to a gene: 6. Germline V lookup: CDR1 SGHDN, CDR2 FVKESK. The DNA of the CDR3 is TGTGCCAGCAGCCAGACTCCGGGACAGGGGGGCACAGATACGCAGTATTTT. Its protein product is CASSQTPGQGGTDTQYF.

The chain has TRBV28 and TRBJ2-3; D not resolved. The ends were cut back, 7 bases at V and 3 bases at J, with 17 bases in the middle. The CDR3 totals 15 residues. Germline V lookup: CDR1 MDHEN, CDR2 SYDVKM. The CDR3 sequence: CASNSPSKLTDTQYF. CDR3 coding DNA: TGTGCCAGCAACTCTCCCTCCAAACTAACAGATACGCAGTATTTT.

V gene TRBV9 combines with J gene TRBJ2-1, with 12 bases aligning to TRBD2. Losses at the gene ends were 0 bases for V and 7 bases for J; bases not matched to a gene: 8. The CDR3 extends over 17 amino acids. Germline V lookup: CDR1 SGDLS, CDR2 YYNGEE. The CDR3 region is CASSVASGGAGWNEQFF. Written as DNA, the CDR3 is TGTGCCAGCAGCGTAGCTAGCGGGGGGGCAGGCTGGAATGAGCAGTTCTTC.

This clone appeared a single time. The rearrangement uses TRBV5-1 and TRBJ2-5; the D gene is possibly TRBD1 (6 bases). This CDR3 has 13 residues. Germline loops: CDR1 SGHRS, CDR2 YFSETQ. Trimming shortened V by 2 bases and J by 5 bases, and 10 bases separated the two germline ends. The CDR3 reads CASSLQGSETQYF. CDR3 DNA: TGCGCCAGCAGCTTACAGGGCAGCGAGACCCAGTACTTC. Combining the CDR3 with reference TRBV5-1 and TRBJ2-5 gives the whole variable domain KAGVTQTPRYLIKTRGQQVTLSCSPISGHRSVSWYQQTPGQGLQFLFEYFSETQRNKGNFPGRFSGRQFSNSRSEMNVSTLELGDSALYLCASSLQGSETQYFGPGTRLLVL.

CDR3 sequence: CASSWIAGGLKTQYF. DNA of the CDR3: TGTGCCAGCAGCTGGATAGCGGGGGGGCTCAAGACCCAGTACTTC. This chain connects TRBV5-6 to TRBJ2-5; 11 nucleotides match TRBD2. The CDR3 spans 15 residues. Germline CDR1 and CDR2: SGHDT and YYEEEE. J gave up 6 bases and V 3 bases, and 7 bases lay outside the gene matches.

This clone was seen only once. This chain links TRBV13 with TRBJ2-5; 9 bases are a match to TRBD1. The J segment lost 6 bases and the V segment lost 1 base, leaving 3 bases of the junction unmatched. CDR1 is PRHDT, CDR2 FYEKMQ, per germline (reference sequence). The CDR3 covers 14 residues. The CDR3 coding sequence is TGTGCCAGCAGCTTAGAGACAGGGGGGAAGACCCAGTACTTC. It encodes CASSLETGGKTQYF.

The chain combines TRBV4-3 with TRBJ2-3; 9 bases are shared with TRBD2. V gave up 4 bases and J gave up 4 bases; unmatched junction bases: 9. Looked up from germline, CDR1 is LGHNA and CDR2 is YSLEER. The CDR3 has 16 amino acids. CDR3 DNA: TGCGCCAGCAGCCTGTCTTTTAGCGGGGGTGCAGATACGCAGTATTTT. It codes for CASSLSFSGGADTQYF.

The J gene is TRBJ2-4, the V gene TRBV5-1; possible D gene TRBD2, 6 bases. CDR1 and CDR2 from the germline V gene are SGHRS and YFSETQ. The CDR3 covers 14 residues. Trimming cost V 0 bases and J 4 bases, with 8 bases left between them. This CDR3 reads CASSLGGRKNIQYF. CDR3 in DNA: TGCGCCAGCAGCTTGGGAGGGAGGAAAAACATTCAGTACTTC.

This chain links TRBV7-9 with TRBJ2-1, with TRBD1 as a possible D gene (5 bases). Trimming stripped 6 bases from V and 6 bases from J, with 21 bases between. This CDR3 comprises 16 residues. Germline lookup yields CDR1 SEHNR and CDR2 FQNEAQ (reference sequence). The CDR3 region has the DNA TGTGCCAGCAGGCTAATGTCAGGGTCCCCGTTCAATGAGCAGTTCTTC. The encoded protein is CASRLMSGSPFNEQFF.

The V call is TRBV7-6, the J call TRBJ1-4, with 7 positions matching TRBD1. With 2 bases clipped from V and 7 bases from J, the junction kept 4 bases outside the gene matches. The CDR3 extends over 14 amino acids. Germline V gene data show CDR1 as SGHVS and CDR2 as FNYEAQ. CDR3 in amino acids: CASSLRTGVEKLFF. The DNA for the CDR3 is TGTGCCAGCAGCTTAAGAACAGGGGTTGAAAAACTGTTTTTT.

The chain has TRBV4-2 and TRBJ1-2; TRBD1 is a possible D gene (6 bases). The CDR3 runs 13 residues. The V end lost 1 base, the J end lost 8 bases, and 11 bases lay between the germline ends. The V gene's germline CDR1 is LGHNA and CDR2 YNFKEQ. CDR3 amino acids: CASSQGRQDGYTF. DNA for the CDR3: TGTGCCAGCAGCCAAGGTAGACAGGACGGCTACACCTTC.

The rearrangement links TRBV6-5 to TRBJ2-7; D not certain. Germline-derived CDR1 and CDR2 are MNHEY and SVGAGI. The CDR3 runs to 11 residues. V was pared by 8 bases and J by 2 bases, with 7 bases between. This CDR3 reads CASLAAYEQYF. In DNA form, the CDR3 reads TGTGCCAGCTTAGCCGCCTACGAGCAGTACTTC.

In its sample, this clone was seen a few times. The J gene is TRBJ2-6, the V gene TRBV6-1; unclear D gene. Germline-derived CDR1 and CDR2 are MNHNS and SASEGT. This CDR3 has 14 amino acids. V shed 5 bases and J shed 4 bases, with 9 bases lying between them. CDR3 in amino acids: CASSRSKGANVLTF. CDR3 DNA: TGTGCCAGCAGTCGTAGTAAGGGGGCCAACGTCCTGACTTTC.

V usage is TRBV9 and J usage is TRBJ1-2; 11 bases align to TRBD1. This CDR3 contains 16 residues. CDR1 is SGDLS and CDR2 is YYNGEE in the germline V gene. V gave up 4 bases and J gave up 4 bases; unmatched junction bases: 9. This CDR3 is CASSLQPGQGGYGYTF. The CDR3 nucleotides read TGTGCCAGCAGCTTGCAACCGGGACAGGGGGGCTATGGCTACACCTTC.